These T cell receptor beta chains were read from a single sample in a study of blood T cells in healthy people across ages. One entry per CDR3 protein results from TCRdb running MiXCR on the 5' RACE reads. The sample lists fewer than 900,000 distinct CDR3 sequences, approximately 49% occurring once. Source material: blood. All receptors come from a woman aged 60 to 75 in good health. Both conserved end residues are part of each CDR3. Each record gives: V gene, J gene, CDR3 protein.

>TRBV25-1|TRBJ2-3
CASSFSSDTDTQYF
>TRBV7-9|TRBJ1-4
CASSPSATNEKLFF
>TRBV7-2|TRBJ2-3
CASSQTGASTDTQYF
>TRBV6-1|TRBJ1-5
CASGTPYSNQPQHF
>TRBV5-1|TRBJ2-5
CASSSGQTNNEQYF
>TRBV20-1|TRBJ2-5
CSARDPRGQGETQYF
>TRBV6-2/TRBV6-3|TRBJ2-3
CASSYSRKLADYTDTQYF
>TRBV12-3/TRBV12-4|TRBJ2-7
CASSLIQPYEQYF
>TRBV7-3|TRBJ2-5
CATAGRGSETQYF
>TRBV7-2|TRBJ2-1
CASSLEYSYNEQFF
>TRBV6-2/TRBV6-3|TRBJ1-1
CASSYSHAGNTEAFF
>TRBV29-1|TRBJ1-1
CSVNKNTEAFF
>TRBV10-3|-
CAIKVGFDRGDEQYF
>TRBV6-1|TRBJ1-6
CASSELRRGRGLGNSPLHF
>TRBV29-1|TRBJ2-2
CSVERENTGELFF
>TRBV5-1|TRBJ2-1
CASSAFGGSRSYNEQFF
>TRBV20-1|TRBJ2-3
CSARVGGFTDTQYF
>TRBV12-5|TRBJ1-1
CASGLFGRGTGTEAFF
>TRBV2|TRBJ2-1
CASSDGSSYNEQFF
>TRBV29-1|TRBJ2-5
CSAGARLAYNEQYF
>TRBV6-1|TRBJ2-5
CASEILGQGALRETQYF
>TRBV3-1|TRBJ2-6
CASSQEFRANVLTF
>TRBV7-2|TRBJ2-7
CASTRQGGPYEQYF
>TRBV10-3|TRBJ2-7
CAISEAGDAYEQYF
>TRBV28|TRBJ2-6
CASSPTGQGVLGANVLTF